The present TCR beta chain was sequenced within a study of blood T cell repertoires in COVID-19 (dated by TCRdb to the early 2020s). As for the study more broadly: The collaborator samples originated in the United States, Italy and Spain and spanned the acute and convalescent phases of COVID-19. The material from the prospective study consisted of cDNA or gDNA derived from T cells, B-cell-depleted T cells, or PBMCs. The dataset comprised deeply sampled blood TCRbeta repertoires from subjects exposed to, actively infected with, or recovered from COVID-19. The repertoires were released in a freely available public database intended as a resource for research on the immune response to SARS-CoV-2. The samples were drawn from two sources: the first 160 participants of the ongoing ImmuneRACE study, and 1,000 to 1,500 subjects contributed by 6 global collaborators. Sample metadata almost always included a de-identified subject ID, COVID-19 status, age in years and sex. Where HLA class I and class II types were available, the types were taken from metadata supplied by the sample provider, not from assay-based typing. Points the paper makes about the study in general: The amount of clinical and demographic metadata varied by source and participant and was provided uncurated.

The CDR3 has 15 amino acids, counting the end cysteine and phenylalanine. This entry keeps only the CDR3 DNA: 45 bases, framed from base 1. V is reduced by 3 bases and J by 0 bases, leaving a spacing of 9 bases between them. TCRbeta CDR3 regions were amplified from genomic DNA by means of the immunoSEQ Assay, a bias-controlled multiplex PCR. In the source study's methods: The number of nucleated cells in each sample was estimated from the amplification of reference gene primers within the assay. Sequence reads were collapsed and filtered to measure the absolute abundance of every unique TCRbeta CDR3 rearrangement. For each sample, productive Simpson clonality was calculated as the square root of Simpson's diversity index across productive rearrangements. TCRdb stores this immuneACCESS table with in-frame sequences only. Part of the clones is absent; in the studies checked, under half of the shortfall reflects unresolved V genes, and no reason is known for the rest. Clonal size and the V and J genes are those of that table, whereas D and trimming came from the DNA. This sample holds 200,000 to 250,000 clones; roughly four fifths were observed only once. The leading ten clones occupy around 12% of the sample.

The collaborating institutions used their own protocols to collect whole blood in K2EDTA tubes. Collaborator samples were shipped for TCRbeta analysis as frozen whole blood, isolated PBMCs, or DNA extracted from either sample type. On this clone itself: What this receptor recognizes is not known. There are no base qualities to consult, and no much larger clone falls within one base.

The source material was peripheral blood. The clonotype originates from a woman in her 40s with acute or convalescent COVID-19. The chain joins TRBV23-1 to TRBJ2-4; D gene: possibly TRBD2, on 7 matching bases. TRBV23-1 is an open reading frame whose function is uncertain. The CDR3 is CASSHGGPAKNIQYF. The base sequence is TGCGCCAGCAGTCACGGGGGGCCAGCCAAAAACATTCAGTACTTC.